The 18 T cell receptor beta chains reported below all come from one sample, sequenced in a study of blood T cell repertoires in COVID-19. Here immunoSEQ multiplex PCR was the method, and the copy in TCRdb shows in-frame clones only, minus some. Of 25,000 or so clones in the sample, approximately 85% were seen once. What was sequenced was peripheral blood. Receptors were obtained from a woman in her fifties or sixties with active COVID-19.

The rearrangement uses TRBV6-4 and TRBJ2-1; 12 bases match TRBD2. Germline values: CDR1 MRHNA, CDR2 SNTAGT. The V and J ends lost 9 bases and 7 bases, in that order; junction bases with no gene match: 4. The length of the CDR3 is 13 residues. This CDR3 reads CARLAGGLNEQFF. The CDR3 region has the DNA TGTGCCAGGCTAGCGGGAGGGCTGAATGAGCAGTTCTTC.

The CDR3 nucleotides read TGTGCCAGCAGTGTGAGCAGGGTGGCAGCCGAGCAGTACTTC. As protein: CASSVSRVAAEQYF. The chain joins TRBV2 to TRBJ2-7; tentatively, D is TRBD1 (5 bases). The V end was cut by 4 bases, the J end by 6 bases, with 16 bases between. Germline loops: CDR1 SNHLY, CDR2 FYNNEI. The CDR3 is made up of 14 amino acids.

The gene calls are TRBV5-5 and TRBJ2-7; 7 bases align to TRBD2. Germline V gene data show CDR1 as SGHKS and CDR2 as YYEKEE (reference sequence). Losses at the gene ends were 3 bases for V and 3 bases for J; bases not matched to a gene: 9. The CDR3 contains 15 residues. CDR3 nucleotide sequence: TGTGCCAGCAGCTCCGCCGGGACTATCCTCTACGAGCAGTACTTC. Its translation is CASSSAGTILYEQYF.

CDR3 DNA: TGCAGCGTTGTTGGGCTAGCGGGAGGCGAGCAGTTCTTC. Translated, it gives CSVVGLAGGEQFF. This chain links TRBV29-1 with TRBJ2-1; 11 nucleotides agree with TRBD2. Trimming removed 4 bases from V and 10 bases from J; junction bases left unmatched: 6. The CDR3 is made up of 13 amino acids. Germline values: CDR1 SQVTM, CDR2 ANQGSEA.

This chain connects TRBV5-8 to TRBJ1-2; 9 bases match TRBD1. J lost 8 bases, V lost 3 bases, and 11 bases had no gene match. Germline V gene sequence: CDR1 SGHTS, CDR2 YDEGEE. This CDR3 has 15 residues. In nucleotides, the CDR3 is TGTGCCAGCAGCTGGGGGACAGGGAGTGGTGAGGGCTACACCTTC. Its translation is CASSWGTGSGEGYTF.

The V gene is TRBV27, the J gene TRBJ1-1; D gene uncertain. This CDR3 contains 13 residues. V was pared by 3 bases and J by 0 bases, with 5 bases between. Germline loops: CDR1 MNHEY, CDR2 SMNVEV (reference sequence). CDR3 sequence: CASSLEMNTEAFF. Here the CDR3 DNA reads TGTGCCAGCAGTTTGGAGATGAACACTGAAGCTTTCTTT.

J is TRBJ2-4 and V is TRBV5-1, with TRBD2 matching over 11 bases. Germline V gene lookup returns CDR1 SGHRS and CDR2 YFSETQ. This CDR3 spans 14 amino acids. J lost 9 bases, V lost 4 bases, and 6 bases had no gene match. CDR3 sequence (DNA): TGCGCCAGCAGCACACTAGCGGGAGAAGGCATTCAGTACTTC. This encodes CASSTLAGEGIQYF.

The rearrangement uses TRBV2 and TRBJ1-1; 8 positions match TRBD1. This CDR3 region has 15 residues. CDR1 and CDR2 (germline): SNHLY, FYNNEI. V trimming: 2 bases; J trimming: 7 bases; junction bases outside the gene matches: 9. In DNA, the CDR3 is TGTGCCAGCAGTGAAATGGGACAGGAGGTGGGTGAAGCTTTCTTT. It yields the protein CASSEMGQEVGEAFF.

This sequence joins TRBV3-1 (or the pseudogene TRBV3-2) and TRBJ2-1, with TRBD2 identical over 9 bases. Germline loops: CDR1 LGHDT, CDR2 YNNKEL (reference sequence). CDR3 length equals 17 residues. J lost 8 bases, V lost 2 bases, and 13 bases had no gene match. The CDR3 loop reads CASSQRSSGSHRDEQFF. The CDR3 DNA sequence: TGTGCCAGCAGCCAACGGAGTAGCGGGAGCCACAGGGATGAGCAGTTCTTC.

The chain joins TRBV2 to TRBJ2-3; D might be TRBD2 (6 bases). Germline V lookup: CDR1 SNHLY, CDR2 FYNNEI. This CDR3 contains 16 residues. The ends were cut back, 0 bases at V and 2 bases at J, with 12 bases in the middle. CDR3 region: CASSEALASVTDTQYF. The CDR3 DNA reads as TGTGCCAGCAGTGAAGCGCTTGCTAGCGTCACAGATACGCAGTATTTT. Full variable domain (rest looked up from reference TRBV2 and TRBJ2-3): EPEVTQTPSHQVTQMGQEVILRCVPISNHLYFYWYRQILGQKVEFLVSFYNNEISEKSEIFDDQFSVERPDGSNFTLKIRSTKLEDSAMYFCASSEALASVTDTQYFGPGTRLTVL.

The CDR3: CASSNRGDYEQYF. As DNA, the CDR3 is TGTGCCAGTAGTAACAGGGGGGACTACGAGCAGTACTTC. The chain couples TRBV19 to TRBJ2-7; TRBD1 aligns across 8 bases. Germline lookup yields CDR1 LNHDA and CDR2 SQIVND (reference sequence). Trimming at V came to 4 bases and at J to 3 bases, leaving 2 bases not matched to a gene. The CDR3 is made up of 13 amino acids. Filled out from reference TRBV19 and TRBJ2-7, the complete variable domain reads DGGITQSPKYLFRKEGQNVTLSCEQNLNHDAMYWYRQDPGQGLRLIYYSQIVNDFQKGDIAEGYSVSREKKESFPLTVTSAQKNPTAFYLCASSNRGDYEQYFGPGTRLTVT.

This clone was recorded once. The gene calls are TRBV5-4 and TRBJ2-1; 7 bases agree with TRBD2. Germline V gene sequence: CDR1 SGHNT, CDR2 YYREEE (reference sequence). V was clipped by 3 bases and J by 2 bases; unmatched bases: 8. This CDR3 is 16 amino acids long. DNA of the CDR3: TGTGCCAGCAGCTCCCAGCGGGAAGTCCCCTACAATGAGCAGTTCTTC. Its protein product is CASSSQREVPYNEQFF.

The J gene is TRBJ2-7, the V gene TRBV7-6, with D perhaps TRBD1 (7 bases). The CDR3 extends over 15 amino acids. The V and J ends lost 1 base and 4 bases respectively, with 14 bases between them. The germline V gene has CDR1 SGHVS and CDR2 FNYEAQ. For the CDR3, the DNA is TGTGCCAGCAGCTTAGGAGGAGGGGGCAAGTACGAGCAGTACTTC. Its translation: CASSLGGGGKYEQYF.

Turning to this clone: Other DNA sequences in this sample translate to the same CDR3. The J gene is TRBJ2-1, the V gene TRBV28, with 10 bases aligning to TRBD2. With 3 bases clipped from V and 4 bases from J, the junction kept 6 bases outside the gene matches. Germline CDR1 is MDHEN and CDR2 is SYDVKM. The CDR3 length is 16 residues. The CDR3 DNA is TGTGCCAGCAGTTTTCTAATAGCGGGGGGATACAATGAGCAGTTCTTC. This sequence encodes CASSFLIAGGYNEQFF.

This clone came up once. This sequence joins TRBV10-3 and TRBJ2-3, with 7 bases lining up with TRBD2. CDR1 is ENHRY, CDR2 SYGVKD, per germline. V was clipped by 0 bases and J by 0 bases; unmatched bases: 3. The CDR3 covers 16 residues. For the CDR3, the DNA is TGTGCCATCAGTGAGTCCCTAGCGGCTAGCACAGATACGCAGTATTTT. Its translation: CAISESLAASTDTQYF.

The chain combines TRBV19 with TRBJ1-2, with D tentatively TRBD1 (5 bases). Germline CDR1 reads LNHDA; CDR2 reads SQIVND (reference sequence). Deletions cut 3 bases from V and 2 bases from J, with 10 bases between. The CDR3 totals 14 residues. CDR3 region: CASSIPGSNYGYTF. The CDR3 DNA is TGTGCCAGTAGTATCCCAGGGTCCAACTATGGCTACACCTTC.

V is TRBV27 and J is TRBJ2-2; tentatively, D is TRBD1 (5 bases). The germline V gene has CDR1 MNHEY and CDR2 SMNVEV (reference sequence). The CDR3 extends over 16 amino acids. Trimming removed 6 bases from V and 2 bases from J, with 16 bases in between. CDR3 region: CASSPRARVNTGELFF. CDR3 nucleotides: TGTGCCAGCAGCCCCAGGGCCCGGGTCAACACCGGGGAGCTGTTTTTT.

The chain joins TRBV5-1 to TRBJ2-4; TRBD1 aligns across 11 bases. The CDR3 contains 16 residues. Looked up from germline, CDR1 is SGHRS and CDR2 is YFSETQ. With 4 bases clipped from V and 2 bases from J, the junction kept 5 bases outside the gene matches. The CDR3: CASSTGQGATKNIQYF. CDR3 DNA sequence: TGCGCCAGCAGCACCGGACAGGGGGCAACCAAAAACATTCAGTACTTC.